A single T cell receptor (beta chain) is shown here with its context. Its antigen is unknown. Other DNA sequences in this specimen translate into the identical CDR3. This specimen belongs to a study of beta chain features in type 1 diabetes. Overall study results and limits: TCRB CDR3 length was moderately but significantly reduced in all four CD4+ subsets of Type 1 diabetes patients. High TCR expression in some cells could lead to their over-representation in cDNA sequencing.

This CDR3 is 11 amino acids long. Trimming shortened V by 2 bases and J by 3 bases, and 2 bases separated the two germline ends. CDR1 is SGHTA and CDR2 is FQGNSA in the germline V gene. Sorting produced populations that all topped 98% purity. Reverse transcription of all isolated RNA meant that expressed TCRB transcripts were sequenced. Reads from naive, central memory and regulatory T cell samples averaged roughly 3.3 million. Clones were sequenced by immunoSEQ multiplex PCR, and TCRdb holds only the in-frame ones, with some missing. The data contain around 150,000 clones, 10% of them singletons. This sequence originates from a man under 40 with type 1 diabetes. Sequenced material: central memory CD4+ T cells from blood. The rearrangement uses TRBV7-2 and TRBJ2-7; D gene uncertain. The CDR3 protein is CASSLYYEQYF. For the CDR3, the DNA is TGTGCCAGCAGCTTATACTACGAGCAGTACTTC.